This TCR beta chain was documented in a study of T cell responses to AZD1222 COVID-19 vaccine (dated by TCRdb to the early 2020s). Notes on the research overall: A total of more than 230 trial participants underwent TCR sequencing, of whom around 210 had received two doses of AZD1222 and about 26 had received two doses of the MenACWY control vaccine. Trial participants were enrolled into age subgroups of 18-55, 56-69 and 70-plus years, which contained approximately 150, 28 and 58 TCR-sequenced participants, respectively.

Here is what the overall study found, with its caveats: Reportedly, close to half of the unique spike-specific TCRs recognized epitopes lying outside the regions that are mutated in the B.1.351 and B.1.1.7 variants. A significant rise in spike-specific TCR breadth and depth was observed after two AZD1222 doses relative to day 0 and relative to MenACWY recipients. The vaccine-associated CD4 TCRs covered the entire spike protein, and the dominant responses fell in regions 160-218 and 743-854. Only a handful of AZD1222 recipients were SARS-CoV-2 seropositive at baseline, limiting conclusions about previously exposed vaccinees. Because no day 14 peak-response samples were available, repertoires were characterized only after the peak T cell response. In the small 56-69-year group, the increase in depth fell short of significance, most likely because of low power. Participants were mostly white British, with more females than males. The authors suggested clonal diversity may have been underestimated.

The time point tag for this specimen amounts to: about 28 days (+/-7) after the second vaccine dose. Because spike-specific TCR depth and breadth did not differ between the two schedules, AZD1222 recipients who got a second dose at roughly 4 weeks were pooled with those who got a second dose at roughly 12 weeks. The vaccinee samples were drawn from two UK trials, COV001 and COV002, one of which was a single-blind randomized controlled phase 2/3 trial testing AZD1222 (ChAdOx1 nCoV-19) in healthy adults. For TCRbeta chain sequencing, PBMC samples were collected from trial participants at day 0 and at day 28 after the second dose. Points on this clone: Which antigen it targets is not known. Base qualities are not recorded, but no much larger clone differs from it by a single base.

Including cysteine and phenylalanine, the CDR3 has 16 amino acids. Only CDR3 DNA remains: 48 bases, in frame from the first base. Via the germline V gene, CDR1 is SGDLS and CDR2 YYNGEE. Germline trimming: 5 bases from V, 1 base from J; junction bases outside gene matches: 3. The CDR3 regions of human TCRbeta chains were subjected to immunosequencing. Concerning the study's data processing: TCRs in the repertoires were matched against a reference library of SARS-CoV-2-specific TCRs that had been generated with the MIRA antigen-specificity platform. Breadth was defined as the fraction of unique TCRs that were SARS-CoV-2-associated. Depth was defined as the fraction of total T cells that were SARS-CoV-2-associated. Using the MIRA data, each spike-specific TCR was mapped to the spike region that the TCR reacts to and placed in a CD4 or CD8 class. Log10-transformed breadth and depth values were compared by one-way ANOVA with Sidak's multiple comparisons tests. Sourced from immuneACCESS, this table was stored by TCRdb with only in-frame sequences that have V and J called. A share of the clones is absent; for the studies checked, an unresolved V gene accounts for under half, and the remainder has no known explanation. V and J calls and clone size are given by that table; D and trimming were obtained from the DNA. A total of about 48,000 clones appear in this sample, about 86% of them only once. 6.5% to 8.5% of the sample goes to the ten largest clones.

The sample here was peripheral blood, taken 28 days after the second AZD1222 dose. Recombination linked TRBV9 to TRBJ2-2; 12 of the junction bases match TRBD2. The sequence came from an adult who received the AZD1222 COVID-19 vaccine. The DNA reads TGTGCCAGCAGTCCGGGACTAGCGGGGAACACCGGGGAGCTGTTTTTT. Its coded protein is CASSPGLAGNTGELFF.